The 18 T cell receptor beta chains listed next were all sequenced from one sample in a study of breast tumors, draining lymph nodes, adjacent tissues. In TCRdb, the multiplex PCR reads were re-called with MiXCR into one record per CDR3 protein. The sample has about 130,000 distinct CDR3 sequences; roughly 21% are singletons. Axillary draining lymph nodes of breast cancer patients supplied the node samples. The sequenced sample was axillary lymph node tissue. The origin of the receptors is a female donor with breast cancer. Some clones in this sample may be carry-over from other donors' samples.

The chain carries TRBV28 and TRBJ1-5; 12 bases align to TRBD1. The CDR3 sequence is 13 residues long. Germline assignment: CDR1 MDHEN and CDR2 SYDVKM. CDR3: CSTGTGGRQPQHF. In nucleotides, the CDR3 is TGTTCCACCGGGACAGGGGGCAGGCAGCCCCAGCATTTT. The complete variable domain, with remaining parts taken from reference TRBV28 and TRBJ1-5, reads DVKVTQSSRYLVKRTGEKVFLECVQDMDHENMFWYRQDPGLGLRLIYFSYDVKMKEKGDIPEGYSVSREKKERFSLILESASTNQTSMYLCSTGTGGRQPQHFGDGTRLSIL.

V and J are TRBV9 and TRBJ2-2, with D perhaps matching TRBD1 or TRBD2 (5 bases each). Germline V gene lookup returns CDR1 SGDLS and CDR2 YYNGEE. This CDR3 is 17 amino acids long. The V gene lost 3 bases and the J gene lost 5 bases, with 20 bases spanning the gap. CDR3 DNA: TGTGCCAGCAGCGCACCGGGACGGCTATTGACGACCGGGGAGCTGTTTTTT. The encoded protein is CASSAPGRLLTTGELFF.

The chain couples TRBV20-1 to TRBJ2-4; 11 positions agree with TRBD2. The CDR3 is 18 amino acids. Per germline, CDR1 DFQATT and CDR2 SNEGSKA (reference sequence). Germline trimming cut 4 bases from V and 1 base from J; bases unmatched to any gene: 12. CDR3: CSAIGFLAGGVAKNIQYF. The CDR3, as DNA: TGCAGTGCTATTGGTTTCCTAGCGGGAGGAGTGGCCAAAAACATTCAGTACTTC.

This clonotype came up a few times. The V and J genes are TRBV12-3 or TRBV12-4 and TRBJ1-3; D is perhaps TRBD1 (5 bases). V was trimmed by 7 bases and J by 4 bases, leaving 14 bases between them. The CDR3 has 14 amino acids. CDR3 loop: CASTLRGFGNTIYF. The CDR3 bases are TGTGCCAGCACCTTGAGGGGATTCGGAAACACCATATATTTT.

Comment on this clonotype: A read error may explain this, as a much larger clone is one base away. The V and J genes are TRBV6-1 and TRBJ2-3, with TRBD2 matching 10 bases. Germline V gene sequence: CDR1 MNHNS, CDR2 SASEGT. This CDR3 comprises 15 residues. The CDR3 loop is CASGDLRLAGVTQYF. CDR3 nucleotides: TGTGCCAGCGGTGACTTGCGGCTAGCGGGAGTTACGCAGTATTTT.

This clonotype was observed many times. J is TRBJ2-3 and V is TRBV5-1; 8 positions agree with TRBD1. Germline assignment: CDR1 SGHRS and CDR2 YFSETQ. V gave up 0 bases and J gave up 2 bases; unmatched junction bases: 8. The CDR3 has 17 amino acids. The CDR3 DNA reads as TGCGCCAGCAGCTTGGGGAGATTTCAGGGGGCCACAGATACGCAGTATTTT. Translating gives CASSLGRFQGATDTQYF.

This clonotype was detected only once. A read error is possible here, since a much larger clone lies one base away. The chain employs TRBV13 and TRBJ2-1; TRBD2 agrees at 8 bases. CDR3 length: 13 residues. J was trimmed by 13 bases and V by 5 bases; bases with no gene match: 10. Germline V gene sequence: CDR1 PRHDT, CDR2 FYEKMQ (reference sequence). The CDR3 DNA reads as TGTGCCAGCAGCATTGGAGCGGGGGAGACCCAGTTCTTC. This encodes CASSIGAGETQFF. The variable domain in full, completed from reference TRBV13 and TRBJ2-1, reads AAGVIQSPRHLIKEKRETATLKCYPIPRHDTVYWYQQGPGQDPQFLISFYEKMQSDKGSIPDRFSAQQFSDYHSELNMSSLELGDSALYFCASSIGAGETQFFGPGTRLTVL.

This clonotype was counted ten times or more. The chain links TRBV11-2 to TRBJ2-5, with 13 bases that match TRBD2. The germline V gene has CDR1 SGHAT and CDR2 FQNNGV. The J segment lost 2 bases and the V segment lost 4 bases, leaving 4 bases of the junction unmatched. This CDR3 spans 16 amino acids. CDR3 protein: CASSWGTSGAQETQYF. The CDR3 DNA is TGTGCCAGCAGCTGGGGGACTAGCGGGGCACAAGAGACCCAGTACTTC.

In this sample, this clonotype turned up many times. J is TRBJ2-7 and V is TRBV12-3 or TRBV12-4; D unclear. Trimming shortened V by 3 bases and J by 0 bases, and 12 bases separated the two germline ends. CDR3 length equals 15 residues. CDR3 DNA: TGTGCCAGCAGTTTTCGTCGGATCGACTCCTACGAGCAGTACTTC. Translated, it gives CASSFRRIDSYEQYF.

This clonotype was detected many times. The chain joins TRBV10-1 to TRBJ2-3, with 7 bases that match TRBD2. The CDR3 consists of 14 residues. Germline CDR1 is WNHNN and CDR2 is SYGVQD (reference sequence). V lost 4 bases to trimming and J lost 2 bases; unmatched junction nucleotides: 3. The CDR3: CASSGERDTDTQYF. The CDR3 DNA is TGCGCCAGCAGTGGTGAGCGGGACACAGATACGCAGTATTTT.

Written as DNA, the CDR3 is TGTGCCAGCTCACAAGTTGCAACTAATGAAAAACTGTTTTTT. Amino acids: CASSQVATNEKLFF. The genes are TRBV18 and TRBJ1-4, with D uncertain. Between the trimmed V and J ends, which lost 4 bases and 0 bases, there was a span of 6 bases. Germline V gene sequence: CDR1 KGHSH, CDR2 LQKENI. The CDR3 contains 14 residues.

This clonotype was seen ten or more times. The chain links TRBV4-2 to TRBJ2-7, with TRBD1 as a possible D gene (5 bases). Trimming shortened V by 3 bases and J by 7 bases, and 22 bases separated the two germline ends. The CDR3 totals 16 residues. Germline CDR1 and CDR2: LGHNA and YNFKEQ. CDR3 coding DNA: TGTGCCAGCAGCCACGCTCGTGGGGCTGCCCGAGTGGAGCAGTACTTC. This translates into CASSHARGAARVEQYF.

This clonotype was counted at least ten times. The V and J genes are TRBV4-2 and TRBJ2-3; D unresolved. The CDR3 contains 15 residues. Trimming stripped 1 base from V and 6 bases from J, with 14 bases between. Germline V gene lookup returns CDR1 LGHNA and CDR2 YNFKEQ. The CDR3: CASSQGRLGGDTQYF. The CDR3, as DNA: TGTGCCAGCAGCCAAGGAAGGCTAGGTGGCGATACGCAGTATTTT.

This clonotype was observed many times. V is TRBV12-3 or TRBV12-4 and J is TRBJ2-7; TRBD2 aligns across 12 bases. Unmatched junction bases numbered 6, after V lost 3 bases and J lost 12 bases. The length of the CDR3 is 13 residues. The CDR3 spells CASSFGLAGPRYF. The DNA of the CDR3 is TGTGCCAGCAGTTTTGGACTAGCGGGGCCGAGGTACTTC.

With regard to this clonotype: A much larger clone sits a single nucleotide away, making a read error possible. This chain links TRBV20-1 with TRBJ2-7; D gene unclear. The CDR3 consists of 14 residues. Germline V gene lookup returns CDR1 DFQATT and CDR2 SNEGSKA (reference sequence). V shed 2 bases and J shed 0 bases, with 11 bases lying between them. CDR3 residues: CSARRSESSYEQYF. CDR3 coding DNA: TGCAGTGCTAGAAGGTCAGAAAGCTCCTACGAGCAGTACTTC.

Regarding this clonotype: A read error may be the cause here, since a much bigger clone is one base away. The chain employs TRBV20-1 and TRBJ2-7; D is tentatively TRBD1 or TRBD2 (7 bases each). V gave up 1 base and J gave up 2 bases, with 15 bases separating them. The germline V gene encodes CDR1 DFQATT and CDR2 SNEGSKA (reference sequence). This CDR3 has 15 residues. CDR3 nucleotide sequence: TGCAGTGCTAGAGCGTGGCAGGGGGGGGCCTACGAGCAGTACTTC. Its translation is CSARAWQGGAYEQYF.

This clonotype was found many times. The V and J genes are TRBV20-1 and TRBJ2-7; 9 nucleotides match TRBD1. The CDR3 contains 14 residues. The germline V gene encodes CDR1 DFQATT and CDR2 SNEGSKA (reference sequence). J gave up 4 bases and V 4 bases, and 8 bases lay outside the gene matches. The chain's CDR3 is CSATSGQGTYEQYF. The CDR3 bases are TGCAGTGCTACCTCAGGACAGGGGACTTACGAGCAGTACTTC.

This clonotype occurred many times. The chain recombines TRBV20-1 with TRBJ2-1; D is possibly TRBD2 (6 bases). The CDR3 spans 15 residues. Germline CDR1 and CDR2: DFQATT and SNEGSKA (reference sequence). Between the trimmed V and J ends, which lost 3 bases and 5 bases, there was a span of 17 bases. CDR3 protein: CSARNAEGGDNEQFF. The CDR3 nucleotides are TGCAGTGCTAGGAACGCGGAGGGCGGGGACAATGAGCAGTTCTTC.